This T cell receptor beta chain comes out of a study of blood T cell repertoires in COVID-19. For the study at large: Spain, Italy and the United States supplied samples that represented acute and convalescent COVID-19. T cells, B-cell-depleted T cells, or PBMCs provided the cDNA or gDNA that served as material.

In the original workflow: Using reference gene primer amplification, nucleated cell counts were estimated. Only in-frame clones appear in the TCRdb table, and some are missing; sequencing was by immunoSEQ multiplex PCR. Clone size and V and J calls were adopted from that table, with D and trimming inferred from the DNA. Here the sample spans some 200,000 clones, around 80% being singletons. Per the germline V gene, CDR1 is ENHRY and CDR2 is SYGVKD. The CDR3 contains 14 residues. The V gene end was trimmed by 3 bases and the J gene end by 4 bases; junction bases not matched to a gene: 4. This clone was seen a single time.

The receptor's source is a human donor in a cohort sampled during active COVID-19. The specimen sequenced was peripheral blood. The V and J genes are TRBV10-3 and TRBJ2-3; 7 positions agree with TRBD2. CDR3 in DNA: TGTGCCATCAGTGACGGACTAGAATCAGATACGCAGTATTTT. Its translation is CAISDGLESDTQYF.